A selection of T cell receptor beta chains follows, all from one sample in a study of beta chain features in type 1 diabetes. The repertoire was sequenced with immunoSEQ multiplex PCR; TCRdb's copy has only in-frame clones and lacks some. The sample carries 250,000 to 300,000 clones, around an eighth recorded once. Material: naive CD4+ T cells from blood. These receptors all come from a man between 25 and 39 years old with type 1 diabetes. Both conserved end residues are trimmed from each CDR3. Size is stated for part of the rows, as once, few or many counts, or as a class when the clone is expanded.

NA TRBV27 ASSFKETQY
NA TRBV28 ASIRLAGEETQY
few TRBV4-3 ASSQDWEAPRVDEQY
NA TRBV28 ASSLGPRETQY
few TRBV4-2 ASSQGGRGGRGNEQF
few TRBV30 AWSGVGVMSQPQH
NA TRBV18 ASSLAGGDDQPQH
few TRBV11-2 ASSAPGLLNTEAF
NA TRBV7-3 ASSLGQGRHGYT
few TRBV18 ASSPPILATGNQPQH
NA TRBV6-6 ASSSPGSIYEQY
few TRBV5-1 ASSLFATQIPYGYT
NA TRBV7-2 ASSLGGQGVETQY
few TRBV2 ASSEVFYGYT
once TRBV13 ASSLGQGWTQY
few TRBV4-3 ASSQDSHRVRTDTQY
few TRBV28 ASSINEQF
few TRBV4-3 ASSYGLAGGLDTQY
NA TRBV18 ASLMGTENTEAF
NA TRBV7-3 ASSPRLAGNEQF
once TRBV6-5 ASSYGGSRTGELF
few TRBV21-1 ASSNRDSFATNEKLF
few TRBV6-6 ASSSIQGAWETQY
NA TRBV4-2 ASSRPDRGGEAF
few TRBV28 ASSSGTDTQY
few TRBV7-9 ASRLGTSGKAGELF
few TRBV19 ASSIWAPSNYGYT